This T cell receptor (beta chain) was obtained from a study of long-term antiretroviral therapy in people with HIV. Study-level information: Of all samples, the earliest predate the 2015 immediate-ART recommendation by about a decade.

About this clone: Its antigen remains unidentified.

Trimming removed 3 bases from V and 4 bases from J; junction bases left unmatched: 9. Germline V CDR1 and CDR2: LNHDA, SQIVND (reference sequence). The CDR3 loop spans 17 amino acids. The run of the v3.0 immunoSEQ assay was at survey level. Sequencing was performed with immunoSEQ multiplex PCR; in TCRdb, only in-frame clones are kept and a portion is missing. Here the sample spans about 17,000 clones, approximately 90% being singletons. Whole-study results and caveats: Repertoires looked antigen-experienced, with only a slight naive shift after ART.

The receptor comes from a man between 45 and 60 years old with HIV. The sample was unsorted PBMCs, taken 6.9 years after starting antiretroviral therapy. V and J are TRBV19 and TRBJ2-2, with 9 nucleotides matching TRBD2. Here the CDR3 reads CASSIDQAGGGTGELFF. The CDR3 nucleotides are TGTGCCAGTAGTATCGACCAAGCGGGAGGTGGCACCGGGGAGCTGTTTTTT.